Each of the 5 T cell receptor beta chains below was sequenced from the same sample in a study of T cell repertoires in cytomegalovirus infection. TCRdb itself ran the reads through MiXCR, one entry per CDR3 protein. Of about 830,000 distinct CDR3 sequences in the sample, approximately 29% were seen once. These TCRs are of unknown antigen specificity. The material sequenced was cultured CD8+ T cells from PBMCs, taken from culture after CMV antigen stimulation. The receptors stem from a human donor in good health (CMV status not recorded). Some clones in this sample may be carry-over from other donors' samples.

The rearrangement links TRBV6-2 or TRBV6-3 to TRBJ2-7, with D possibly being TRBD2 (5 bases). The CDR3 consists of 14 residues. Germline V gene sequence: CDR1 MNHEY, CDR2 SVGEGT. Trimming shortened V by 7 bases and J by 2 bases, and 15 bases separated the two germline ends. The DNA for the CDR3 is TGTGCCAGCACCCCTAGCTCAAGTCCCTACGAGCAGTACTTC. Translation: CASTPSSSPYEQYF.

The chain links TRBV7-8 to TRBJ2-1; D may be TRBD1 (6 bases). Germline V CDR1 and CDR2: SGHVS, FQNEAQ. V was shortened by 5 bases and J by 7 bases, with 12 bases between the two germline ends. The CDR3 extends over 13 amino acids. CDR3 in amino acids: CASSQGSVNEQFF. For the CDR3, the DNA is TGTGCCAGCAGCCAGGGGAGCGTTAATGAGCAGTTCTTC.

This clonotype appeared many times. Here the CDR3 DNA reads TGTGCCAGCAGTCTAGAGGGGGGCACCGGGGAGCTGTTTTTT. This sequence encodes CASSLEGGTGELFF. The chain carries TRBV12-3 or TRBV12-4 and TRBJ2-2; D is possibly TRBD1 or TRBD2 (6 bases each). Trimming shortened V by 5 bases and J by 4 bases, and 11 bases separated the two germline ends. CDR3 length: 14 amino acids.

The V gene is TRBV3-1, the J gene TRBJ1-2; no clear D. The germline V and J ends were trimmed by 3 bases and 4 bases, with 15 bases remaining between them. CDR1 is LGHDT and CDR2 is YNNKEL in the germline V gene (reference sequence). The CDR3 length is 15 residues. CDR3 coding DNA: TGTGCCAGCAGCCATCAGACCAAGACAAGCTATGGCTACACCTTC. It yields the protein CASSHQTKTSYGYTF.

The rearrangement joins TRBV5-1 to TRBJ2-1; 9 bases are shared with TRBD2. CDR1 and CDR2 (germline): SGHRS, YFSETQ. This CDR3 is 15 amino acids long. V was clipped by 5 bases and J by 4 bases; unmatched bases: 7. CDR3 region: CASRATSGVYNEQFF. Here the CDR3 DNA reads TGCGCCAGCAGGGCGACTAGCGGAGTATACAATGAGCAGTTCTTC.